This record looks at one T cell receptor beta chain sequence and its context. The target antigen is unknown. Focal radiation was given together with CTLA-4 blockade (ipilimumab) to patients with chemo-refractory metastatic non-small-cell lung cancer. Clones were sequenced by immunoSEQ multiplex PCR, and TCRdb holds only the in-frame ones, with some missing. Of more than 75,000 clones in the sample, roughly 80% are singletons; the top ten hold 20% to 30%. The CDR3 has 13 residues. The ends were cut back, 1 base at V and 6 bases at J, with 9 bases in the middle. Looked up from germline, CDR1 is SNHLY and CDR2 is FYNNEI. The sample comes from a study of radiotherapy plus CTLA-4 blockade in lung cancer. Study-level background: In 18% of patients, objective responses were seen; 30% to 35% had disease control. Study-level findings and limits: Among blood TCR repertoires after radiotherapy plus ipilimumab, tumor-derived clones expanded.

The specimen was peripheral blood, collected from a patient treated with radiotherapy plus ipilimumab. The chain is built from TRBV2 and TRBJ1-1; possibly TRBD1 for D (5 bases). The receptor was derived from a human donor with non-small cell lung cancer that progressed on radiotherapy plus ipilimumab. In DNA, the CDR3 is TGTGCCAGCAGTGAAGTGTGGGGGGCTGAAGCTTTCTTT. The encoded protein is CASSEVWGAEAFF.